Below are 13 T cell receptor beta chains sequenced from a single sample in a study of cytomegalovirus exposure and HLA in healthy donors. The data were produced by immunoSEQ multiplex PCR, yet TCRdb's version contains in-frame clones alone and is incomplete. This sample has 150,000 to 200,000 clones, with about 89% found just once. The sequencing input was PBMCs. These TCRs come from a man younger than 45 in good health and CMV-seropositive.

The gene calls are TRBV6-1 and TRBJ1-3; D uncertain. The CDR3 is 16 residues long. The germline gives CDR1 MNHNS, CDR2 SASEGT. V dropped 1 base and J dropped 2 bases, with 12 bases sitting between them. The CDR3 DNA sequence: TGTGCCAGCAGTGAAGAGTACTCTGTGGCTGGAAACACCATATATTTT. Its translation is CASSEEYSVAGNTIYF.

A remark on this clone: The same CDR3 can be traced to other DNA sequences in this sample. The CDR3 DNA reads TGTGCCAGCAGTTTTGGGGCTAGCACAGATACGCAGTATTTT. Encoded protein: CASSFGASTDTQYF. The chain employs TRBV27 and TRBJ2-3; D is possibly TRBD1 (5 bases). Germline loops: CDR1 MNHEY, CDR2 SMNVEV (reference sequence). Trimming pared 3 bases from V and 0 bases from J, leaving 7 bases between. CDR3 length equals 14 residues.

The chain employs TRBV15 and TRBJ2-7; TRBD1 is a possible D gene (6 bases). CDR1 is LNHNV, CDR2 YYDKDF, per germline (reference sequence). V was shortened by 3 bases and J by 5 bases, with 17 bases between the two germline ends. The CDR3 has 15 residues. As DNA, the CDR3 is TGTGCCACCAGCAGCACAGGGTTCGCATTCGACGAGCAGTACTTC. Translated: CATSSTGFAFDEQYF.

The chain's CDR3 is CASKTSGRTEQYF. The CDR3 region has the DNA TGTGCCAGTAAGACTAGCGGGAGGACCGAGCAGTACTTC. V usage is TRBV19 and J usage is TRBJ2-7; 13 bases match TRBD2. V lost 7 bases and J lost 6; bases outside the gene matches: 3. The CDR3 spans 13 residues. CDR1 is LNHDA, CDR2 SQIVND, per germline (reference sequence).

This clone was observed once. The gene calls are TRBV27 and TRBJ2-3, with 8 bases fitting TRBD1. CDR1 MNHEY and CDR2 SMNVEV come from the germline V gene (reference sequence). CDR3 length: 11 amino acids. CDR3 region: CVTGGRDTQYF. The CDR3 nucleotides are TGTGTCACAGGGGGGCGGGATACGCAGTATTTT.

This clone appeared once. The CDR3 region is CAISAGKTYEQYF. In nucleotides, the CDR3 is TGTGCCATCAGTGCCGGGAAAACCTACGAGCAGTACTTC. The chain couples TRBV10-3 to TRBJ2-7; maybe TRBD2 (5 bases). This CDR3 region has 13 residues. Germline loops: CDR1 ENHRY, CDR2 SYGVKD. Trimming took off 4 bases at V and 2 bases at J, with 9 bases between the two ends.

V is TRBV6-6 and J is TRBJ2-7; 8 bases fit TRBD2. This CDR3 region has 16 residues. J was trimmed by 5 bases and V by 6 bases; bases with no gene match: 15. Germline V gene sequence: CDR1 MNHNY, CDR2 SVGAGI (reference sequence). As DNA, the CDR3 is TGTGCCAGCAGGCCCACGGGGGGGCCGGGAGGACACGAGCAGTACTTC. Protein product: CASRPTGGPGGHEQYF.

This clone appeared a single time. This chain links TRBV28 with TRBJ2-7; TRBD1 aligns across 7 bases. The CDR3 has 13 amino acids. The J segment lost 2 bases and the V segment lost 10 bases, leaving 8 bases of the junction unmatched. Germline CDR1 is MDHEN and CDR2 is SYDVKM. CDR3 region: CATRQGSTYEQYF. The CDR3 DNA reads TGTGCCACTCGACAGGGCTCGACCTACGAGCAGTACTTC.

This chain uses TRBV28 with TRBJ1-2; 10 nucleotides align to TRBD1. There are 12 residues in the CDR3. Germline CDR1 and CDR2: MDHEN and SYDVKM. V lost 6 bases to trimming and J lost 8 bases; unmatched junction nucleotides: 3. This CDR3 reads CASRGTGDGYTF. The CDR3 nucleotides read TGTGCCAGCAGAGGGACAGGGGACGGCTACACCTTC.

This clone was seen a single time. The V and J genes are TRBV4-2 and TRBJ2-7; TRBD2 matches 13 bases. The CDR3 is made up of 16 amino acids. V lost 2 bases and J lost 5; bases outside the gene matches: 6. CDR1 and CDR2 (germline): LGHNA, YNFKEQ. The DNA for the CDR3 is TGTGCCAGCAGCCAAACCATGACTAGCGGGAGGCACGAGCAGTACTTC. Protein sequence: CASSQTMTSGRHEQYF.

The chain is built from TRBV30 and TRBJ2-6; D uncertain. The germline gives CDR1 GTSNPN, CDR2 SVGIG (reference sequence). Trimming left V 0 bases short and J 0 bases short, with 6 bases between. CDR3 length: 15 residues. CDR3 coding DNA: TGTGCCTGGAGTGTCCGGGTCTCTGGGGCCAACGTCCTGACTTTC. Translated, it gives CAWSVRVSGANVLTF. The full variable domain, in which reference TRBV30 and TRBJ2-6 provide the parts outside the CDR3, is SQTIHQWPATLVQPVGSPLSLECTVEGTSNPNLYWYRQAAGRGLQLLFYSVGIGQISSEVPQNLSASRPQDRQFILSSKKLLLSDSGFYLCAWSVRVSGANVLTFGAGSRLTVL.

Here the CDR3 reads CASSDRERATNEKLFF. The CDR3 region has the DNA TGTGCCAGCAGTGACAGGGAAAGGGCAACTAATGAAAAACTGTTTTTT. The V and J genes are TRBV27 and TRBJ1-4, with 7 bases aligning to TRBD1. This CDR3 has 16 amino acids. The V segment lost 5 bases and the J segment 0 bases; nucleotides outside the gene matches: 6. Germline CDR1 and CDR2: MNHEY and SMNVEV (reference sequence). Combining the CDR3 with reference TRBV27 and TRBJ1-4 gives the whole variable domain EAQVTQNPRYLITVTGKKLTVTCSQNMNHEYMSWYRQDPGLGLRQIYYSMNVEVTDKGDVPEGYKVSRKEKRNFPLILESPSPNQTSLYFCASSDRERATNEKLFFGSGTQLSVL.

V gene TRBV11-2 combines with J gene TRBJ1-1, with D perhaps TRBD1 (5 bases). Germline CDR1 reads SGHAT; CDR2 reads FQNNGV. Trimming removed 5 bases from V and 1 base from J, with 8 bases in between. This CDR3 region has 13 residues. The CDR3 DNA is TGTGCCAGCAGCCCAGGGAGGAACACTGAAGCTTTCTTT. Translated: CASSPGRNTEAFF.